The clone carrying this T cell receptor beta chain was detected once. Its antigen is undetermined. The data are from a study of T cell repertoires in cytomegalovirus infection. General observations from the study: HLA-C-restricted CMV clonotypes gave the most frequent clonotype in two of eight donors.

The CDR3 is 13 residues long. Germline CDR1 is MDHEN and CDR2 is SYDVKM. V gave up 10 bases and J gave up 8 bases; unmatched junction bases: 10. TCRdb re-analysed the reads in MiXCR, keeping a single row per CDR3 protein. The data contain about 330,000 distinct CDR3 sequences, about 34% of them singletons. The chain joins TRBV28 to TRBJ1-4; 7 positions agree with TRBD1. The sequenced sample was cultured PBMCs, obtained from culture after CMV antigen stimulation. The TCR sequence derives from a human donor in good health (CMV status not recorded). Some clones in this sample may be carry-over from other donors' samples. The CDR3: CATLTQGSEKLFF. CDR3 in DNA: TGTGCCACTCTCACACAGGGGTCGGAAAAACTGTTTTTT.